A single sample is the source of the 18 T cell receptor beta chains below, sequenced in a study of T-cell reconstitution after alpha-beta-depleted transplantation in children. A library of TCRbeta sequences, prepared with unique molecular identifiers, was generated. TCRdb re-called the PCR reads through MiXCR, storing one row per CDR3 protein. The data show hundreds of thousands of distinct CDR3 sequences, with over 10% seen just once and 0.79% held by the top ten. The sequencing here drew on PBMCs, taken before TCRalphabeta/CD19-depleted stem cell transplant. These receptors all come from a girl aged 2-10 years with congenital amegakaryocytic thrombocytopenia, due to receive a stem cell transplant.

The J gene is TRBJ2-2, the V gene TRBV7-4, with TRBD2 matching 7 bases. J was trimmed by 7 bases and V by 0 bases; bases with no gene match: 8. The length of the CDR3 is 16 residues. From germline, CDR1 is SGHVT and CDR2 SQSDAQ. The CDR3 loop is CASSLAVAGLGGELFF. The CDR3 DNA sequence: TGTGCCAGCAGCTTAGCCGTAGCGGGCCTGGGCGGGGAGCTGTTTTTT.

The J gene is TRBJ1-1, the V gene TRBV20-1; no firm D call. Looked up from germline, CDR1 is DFQATT and CDR2 is SNEGSKA (reference sequence). This CDR3 comprises 12 residues. The CDR3 loop reads CSSPGSYTEAFF. For the CDR3, the DNA is TGCTCCTCCCCGGGGAGTTACACTGAAGCTTTCTTT.

This chain joins TRBV5-4 and TRBJ1-2; D possibly corresponds to TRBD1 (6 bases). Germline CDR1 SGHNT, CDR2 YYREEE (reference sequence). V dropped 5 bases and J dropped 4 bases, with 18 bases sitting between them. The CDR3 has 15 amino acids. DNA for the CDR3: TGTGCCAGCAGTTCGAATATACAGGGTGCCTATGGCTACACCTTC. It specifies CASSSNIQGAYGYTF.

Ten or more counts support this clonotype. This chain links TRBV27 with TRBJ2-4; D is uncertain. From germline, CDR1 is MNHEY and CDR2 SMNVEV (reference sequence). V lost 3 bases and J 8 bases, leaving 20 bases between the germline ends. This CDR3 contains 16 residues. CDR3: CASSFGPDPSAHIQYF. For the CDR3, the DNA is TGTGCCAGCAGTTTTGGACCTGACCCCTCGGCGCACATTCAGTACTTC.

This clonotype was recorded many times. The gene calls are TRBV5-1 and TRBJ2-7; D is unclear. Between the trimmed V and J ends, which lost 1 base and 3 bases, there was a span of 8 bases. Germline V gives CDR1 SGHRS, CDR2 YFSETQ. The CDR3 has 13 amino acids. The CDR3, as DNA: TGCGCCAGCAGCTTGTTATTAAGCTACGAGCAGTACTTC. Encoded protein: CASSLLLSYEQYF.

This clonotype appeared many times. This sequence joins TRBV3-1 and TRBJ2-5; weak D call: TRBD1 (7 bases). Germline assignment: CDR1 LGHDT and CDR2 YNNKEL (reference sequence). This CDR3 has 16 amino acids. Trimming took 5 bases from V and 2 from J, leaving 18 bases between them. The CDR3 DNA reads TGTGCCAGCAGCATCGCGGGCGGGACAGTTCAAGAGACCCAGTACTTC. This sequence encodes CASSIAGGTVQETQYF.

As for this clonotype: This may be a read error: a much more frequent sequence differs by one nucleotide. The chain uses TRBV20-1 and TRBJ2-5, with unresolved D. Germline V gene data show CDR1 as DFQATT and CDR2 as SNEGSKA (reference sequence). The CDR3 runs to 10 residues. CDR3 bases: TGCTGTGCTAACGGGGAGACCCAGTACTTC. It encodes CCANGETQYF.

The V and J genes are TRBV4-1 and TRBJ2-1, with 8 bases that match TRBD2. CDR3 length: 19 amino acids. V shed 0 bases and J 7 bases; nucleotides not matched to a gene: 17. Germline V gene data show CDR1 as MGHRA and CDR2 as YSYEKL. Here the CDR3 reads CASSQDLVSGTRVGNEQFF. CDR3 bases: TGCGCCAGCAGCCAAGATCTTGTTTCAGGGACTAGAGTGGGGAATGAGCAGTTCTTC.

This clonotype was seen ten or more times. The V and J genes are TRBV27 and TRBJ2-5, with 8 bases lining up with TRBD2. With 9 bases clipped from V and 7 bases from J, the junction kept 7 bases outside the gene matches. The CDR3 spans 12 residues. CDR1 is MNHEY, CDR2 SMNVEV, per germline (reference sequence). The CDR3 here is CASREGRGTQYF. DNA for the CDR3: TGTGCCAGTCGGGAGGGCCGGGGGACCCAGTACTTC.

This sequence joins TRBV5-4 and TRBJ2-3; no reliable D call. This CDR3 has 13 amino acids. The V gene lost 4 bases and the J gene lost 6 bases, with 12 bases spanning the gap. Germline V gives CDR1 SGHNT, CDR2 YYREEE (reference sequence). DNA of the CDR3: TGTGCCAGCAGCCCACAAATGCCGGATACGCAGTATTTT. It specifies CASSPQMPDTQYF. Supplemented by reference TRBV5-4 and TRBJ2-3, the full variable domain reads ETGVTQSPTHLIKTRGQQVTLRCSSQSGHNTVSWYQQALGQGPQFIFQYYREEENGRGNFPPRFSGLQFPNYSSELNVNALELDDSALYLCASSPQMPDTQYFGPGTRLTVL.

The table lists this clonotype with a few counts. This chain uses TRBV7-9 with TRBJ1-1, with D unclear. Trimming shortened V by 5 bases and J by 3 bases, and 16 bases separated the two germline ends. From germline, CDR1 is SEHNR and CDR2 FQNEAQ (reference sequence). There are 15 residues in the CDR3. This CDR3 reads CASSDWFRRDTEAFF. The CDR3, as DNA: TGTGCCAGCAGCGACTGGTTTAGGAGGGACACTGAAGCTTTCTTT.

The table lists this clonotype with a few counts. This rearrangement joins TRBV12-3 or TRBV12-4 to TRBJ2-5, with 10 bases identical to TRBD1. The CDR3 consists of 15 residues. V gave up 2 bases and J gave up 4 bases; unmatched junction bases: 4. The CDR3 is CASSLSDRGRETQYF. The DNA for the CDR3 is TGTGCCAGCAGTTTATCGGACAGGGGGAGAGAGACCCAGTACTTC.

The rearrangement uses TRBV28 and TRBJ2-7, with D maybe TRBD2 (5 bases). Germline-derived CDR1 and CDR2 are MDHEN and SYDVKM. The CDR3 runs 15 residues. V was shortened by 3 bases and J by 0 bases, with 12 bases between the two germline ends. The CDR3 nucleotides read TGTGCCAGCAGTTTTCGAGGGAGAAGCTCCTACGAGCAGTACTTC. It specifies CASSFRGRSSYEQYF.

There are many counts of this clonotype. The rearrangement links TRBV11-2 to TRBJ2-1; D is undetermined. CDR3 length: 15 residues. V was cut by 3 bases and J by 9 bases, with 18 bases left in between. Germline values: CDR1 SGHAT, CDR2 FQNNGV. CDR3 protein: CASSLGLVGPGEQFF. The CDR3 DNA sequence: TGTGCCAGCAGCTTGGGTCTCGTGGGCCCGGGTGAGCAGTTCTTC.

This clonotype was seen ten or more times. This chain connects TRBV7-9 to TRBJ1-4; D remains unclear. Trimming shortened V by 10 bases and J by 8 bases, and 17 bases separated the two germline ends. The CDR3 extends over 13 amino acids. Germline V CDR1 and CDR2: SEHNR, FQNEAQ (reference sequence). This CDR3 reads CATRLDAGEKLFF. The CDR3 bases are TGTGCCACTCGACTCGACGCTGGCGAAAAACTGTTTTTT.

V gene TRBV12-3 or TRBV12-4 combines with J gene TRBJ2-4; TRBD1 is a possible D gene (6 bases). V shed 1 base and J shed 1 base, with 8 bases lying between them. CDR3 length: 15 residues. In nucleotides, the CDR3 is TGTGCCAGCAGTTTAGACAGGGATGCCAAAAACATTCAGTACTTC. It translates to CASSLDRDAKNIQYF.

This clonotype has a count of ten or more. This rearrangement joins TRBV6-4 to TRBJ2-3; D remains unclear. The CDR3 runs 14 residues. The germline V gene has CDR1 MRHNA and CDR2 SNTAGT. With 3 bases removed from V and 2 bases from J, the gap between germline ends came to 9 bases. The CDR3 sequence is CASSERGNTDTQYF. In nucleotides, the CDR3 is TGTGCCAGCAGTGAAAGAGGCAACACAGATACGCAGTATTTT.

CDR3 in amino acids: CASSLVGGLAKNIQYF. CDR3 in DNA: TGTGCCAGCAGCTTAGTCGGGGGGCTGGCCAAAAACATTCAGTACTTC. The rearrangement uses TRBV7-2 and TRBJ2-4, with D possibly matching TRBD2 (7 bases). CDR1 SGHTA and CDR2 FQGNSA come from the germline V gene. This CDR3 has 16 amino acids. Between the trimmed V and J ends, which lost 1 base and 1 base, there was a span of 11 bases.